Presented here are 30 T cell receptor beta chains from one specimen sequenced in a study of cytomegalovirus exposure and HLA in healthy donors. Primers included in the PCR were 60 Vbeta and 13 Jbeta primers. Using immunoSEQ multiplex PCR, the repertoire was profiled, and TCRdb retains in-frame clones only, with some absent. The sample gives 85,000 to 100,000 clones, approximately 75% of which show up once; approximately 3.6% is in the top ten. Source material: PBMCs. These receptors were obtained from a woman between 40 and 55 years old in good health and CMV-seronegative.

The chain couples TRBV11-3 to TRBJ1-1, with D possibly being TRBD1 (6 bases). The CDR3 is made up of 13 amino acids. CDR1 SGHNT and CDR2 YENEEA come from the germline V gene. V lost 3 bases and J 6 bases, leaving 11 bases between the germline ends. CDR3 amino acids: CASSFGRGSEAFF. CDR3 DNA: TGTGCCAGCAGCTTCGGCAGGGGCTCTGAAGCTTTCTTT.

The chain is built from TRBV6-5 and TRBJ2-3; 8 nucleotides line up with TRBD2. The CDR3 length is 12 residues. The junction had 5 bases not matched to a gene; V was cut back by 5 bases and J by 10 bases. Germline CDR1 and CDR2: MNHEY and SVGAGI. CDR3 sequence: CASSMDGRAQYF. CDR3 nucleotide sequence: TGTGCCAGCAGTATGGACGGGAGGGCGCAGTATTTT.

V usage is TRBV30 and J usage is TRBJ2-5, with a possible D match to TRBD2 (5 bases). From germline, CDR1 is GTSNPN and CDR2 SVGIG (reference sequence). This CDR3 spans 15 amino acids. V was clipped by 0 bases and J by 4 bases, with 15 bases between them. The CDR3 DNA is TGTGCCTGGAGTGTACCTAGCTCTTCGGGAGAGACCCAGTACTTC. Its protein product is CAWSVPSSSGETQYF.

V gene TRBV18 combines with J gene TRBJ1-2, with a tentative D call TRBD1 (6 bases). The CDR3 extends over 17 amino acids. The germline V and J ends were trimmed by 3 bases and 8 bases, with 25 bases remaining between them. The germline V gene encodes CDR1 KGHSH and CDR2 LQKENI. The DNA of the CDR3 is TGTGCCAGCTCACCGCAGCTTAGCGACTATGGCCAGGGGGGCTACACCTTC. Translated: CASSPQLSDYGQGGYTF.

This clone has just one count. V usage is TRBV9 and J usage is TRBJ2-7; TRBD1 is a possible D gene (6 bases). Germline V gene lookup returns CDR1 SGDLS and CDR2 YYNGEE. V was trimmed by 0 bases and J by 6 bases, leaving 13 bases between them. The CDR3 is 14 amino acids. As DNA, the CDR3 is TGTGCCAGCAGCGTAGGACAGGATGAATCCGAGCAGTACTTC. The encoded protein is CASSVGQDESEQYF. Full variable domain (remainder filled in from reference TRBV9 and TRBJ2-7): DSGVTQTPKHLITATGQRVTLRCSPRSGDLSVYWYQQSLDQGLQFLIQYYNGEERAKGNILERFSAQQFPDLHSELNLSSLELGDSALYFCASSVGQDESEQYFGPGTRLTVT.

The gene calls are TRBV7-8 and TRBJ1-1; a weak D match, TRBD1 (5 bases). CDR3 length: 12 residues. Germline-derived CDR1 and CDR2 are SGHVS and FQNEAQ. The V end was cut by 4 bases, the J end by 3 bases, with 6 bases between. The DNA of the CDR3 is TGTGCCAGCAGCTGGGGGGACACTGAAGCTTTCTTT. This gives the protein CASSWGDTEAFF.

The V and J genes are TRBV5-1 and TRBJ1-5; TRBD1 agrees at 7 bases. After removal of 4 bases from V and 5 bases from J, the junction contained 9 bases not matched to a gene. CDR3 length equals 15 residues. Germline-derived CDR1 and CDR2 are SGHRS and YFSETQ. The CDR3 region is CASSRWTGVDQPQHF. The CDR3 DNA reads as TGCGCCAGCAGCCGCTGGACAGGAGTGGATCAGCCCCAGCATTTT.

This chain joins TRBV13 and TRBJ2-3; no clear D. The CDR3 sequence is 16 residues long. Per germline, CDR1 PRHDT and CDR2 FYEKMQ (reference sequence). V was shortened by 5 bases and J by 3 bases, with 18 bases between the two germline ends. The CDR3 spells CASSPPSEWATDTQYF. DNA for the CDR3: TGTGCCAGCAGCCCCCCCAGTGAGTGGGCGACAGATACGCAGTATTTT.

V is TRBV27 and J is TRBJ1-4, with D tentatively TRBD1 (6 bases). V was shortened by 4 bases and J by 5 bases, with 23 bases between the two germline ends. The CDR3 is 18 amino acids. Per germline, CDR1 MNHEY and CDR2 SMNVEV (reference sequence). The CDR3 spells CASSYRVPGHSLNEKLFF. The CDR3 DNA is TGTGCCAGCAGTTACCGAGTCCCGGGACACTCCTTAAATGAAAAACTGTTTTTT.

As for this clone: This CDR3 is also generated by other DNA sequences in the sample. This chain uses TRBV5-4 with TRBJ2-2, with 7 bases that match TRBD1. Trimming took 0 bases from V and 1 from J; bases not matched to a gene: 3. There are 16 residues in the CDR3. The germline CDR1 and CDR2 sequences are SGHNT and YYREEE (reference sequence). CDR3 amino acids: CASSLGQGVNTGELFF. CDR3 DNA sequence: TGTGCCAGCAGCTTGGGTCAGGGGGTGAACACCGGGGAGCTGTTTTTT.

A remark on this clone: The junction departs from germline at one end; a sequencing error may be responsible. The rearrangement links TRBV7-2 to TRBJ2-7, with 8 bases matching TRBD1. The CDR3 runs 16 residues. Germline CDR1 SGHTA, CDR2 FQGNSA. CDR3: CASRLPGQDNSYKQYF. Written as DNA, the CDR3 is TGTGCCAGCAGACTACCGGGACAGGATAATTCCTACAAGCAGTACTTC.

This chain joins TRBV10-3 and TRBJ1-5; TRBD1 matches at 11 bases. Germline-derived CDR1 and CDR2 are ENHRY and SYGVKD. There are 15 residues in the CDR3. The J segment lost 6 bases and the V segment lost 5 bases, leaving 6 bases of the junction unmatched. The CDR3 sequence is CAISSGQGAGQPQHF. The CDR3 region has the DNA TGTGCCATCAGTTCAGGACAGGGGGCCGGTCAGCCCCAGCATTTT.

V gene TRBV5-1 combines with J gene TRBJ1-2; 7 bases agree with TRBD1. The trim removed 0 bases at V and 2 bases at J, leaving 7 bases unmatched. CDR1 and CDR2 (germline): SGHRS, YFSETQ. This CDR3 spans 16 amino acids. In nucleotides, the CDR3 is TGCGCCAGCAGCTTGGATGGGCAGGGGGGCAACTATGGCTACACCTTC. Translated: CASSLDGQGGNYGYTF.

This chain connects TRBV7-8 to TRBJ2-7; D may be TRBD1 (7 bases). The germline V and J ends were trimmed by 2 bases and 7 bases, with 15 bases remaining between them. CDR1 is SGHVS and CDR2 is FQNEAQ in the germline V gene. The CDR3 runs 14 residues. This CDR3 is CASSLWRGPSEQYF. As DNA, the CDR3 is TGTGCCAGCAGCTTATGGAGGGGGCCAAGTGAGCAGTACTTC.

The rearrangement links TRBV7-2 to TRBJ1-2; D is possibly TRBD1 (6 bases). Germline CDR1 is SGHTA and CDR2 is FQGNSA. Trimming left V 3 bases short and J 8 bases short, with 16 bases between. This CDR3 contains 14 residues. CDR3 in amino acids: CASSLDSGPGGYTF. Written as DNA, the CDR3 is TGTGCCAGCAGCTTGGACAGCGGCCCAGGGGGCTACACCTTC.

The CDR3 DNA reads as TGTGCCAGCAGCTTGTGGGGGACAGGGTATGGCTACACCTTC. Amino acid sequence: CASSLWGTGYGYTF. The chain carries TRBV5-4 and TRBJ1-2; TRBD1 matches 9 bases. CDR3 size: 14 residues. The ends lost 1 base at V and 5 bases at J; junction bases unmatched: 3. Germline V gene data show CDR1 as SGHNT and CDR2 as YYREEE (reference sequence).

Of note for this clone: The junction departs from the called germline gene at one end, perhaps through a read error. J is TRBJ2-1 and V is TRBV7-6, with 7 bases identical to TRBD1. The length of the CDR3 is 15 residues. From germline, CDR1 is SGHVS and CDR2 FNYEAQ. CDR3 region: CASSLEGGQYNEQFF. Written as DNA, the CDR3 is TGTGCCAGCAGTTTAGAAGGGGGCCAGTACAATGAGCAGTTCTTC.

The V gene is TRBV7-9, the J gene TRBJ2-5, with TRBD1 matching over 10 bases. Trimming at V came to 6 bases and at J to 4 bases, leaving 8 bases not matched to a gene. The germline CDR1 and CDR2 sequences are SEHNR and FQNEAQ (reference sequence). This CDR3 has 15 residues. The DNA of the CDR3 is TGTGCCAGCAGACCCTTTGGACAGGGGGTAGAGACCCAGTACTTC. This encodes CASRPFGQGVETQYF.

The DNA of the CDR3 is TGTGCCAGCAGTTTAGGTTCTCTCCCGAGGGCCTATAATTCACCCCTCCACTTT. This encodes CASSLGSLPRAYNSPLHF. V is TRBV27 and J is TRBJ1-6; unclear D gene. V was pared by 2 bases and J by 2 bases, with 16 bases between. This CDR3 is built from 18 residues. Germline loops: CDR1 MNHEY, CDR2 SMNVEV (reference sequence).

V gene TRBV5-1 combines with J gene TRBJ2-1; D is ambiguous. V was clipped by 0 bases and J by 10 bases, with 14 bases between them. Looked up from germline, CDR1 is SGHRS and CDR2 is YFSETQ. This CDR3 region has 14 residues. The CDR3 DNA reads TGCGCCAGCAGCTTGGACGGTAGCATAGTCGAGCAGTTCTTC. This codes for CASSLDGSIVEQFF. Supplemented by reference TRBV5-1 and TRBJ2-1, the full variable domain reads KAGVTQTPRYLIKTRGQQVTLSCSPISGHRSVSWYQQTPGQGLQFLFEYFSETQRNKGNFPGRFSGRQFSNSRSEMNVSTLELGDSALYLCASSLDGSIVEQFFGPGTRLTVL.

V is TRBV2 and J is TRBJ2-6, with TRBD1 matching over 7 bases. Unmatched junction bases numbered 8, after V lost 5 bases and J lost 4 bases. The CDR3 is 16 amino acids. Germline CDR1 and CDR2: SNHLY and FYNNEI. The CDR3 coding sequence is TGTGCCAGCAGTCGGGACAGCAACTACGGGGCCAACGTCCTGACTTTC. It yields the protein CASSRDSNYGANVLTF.

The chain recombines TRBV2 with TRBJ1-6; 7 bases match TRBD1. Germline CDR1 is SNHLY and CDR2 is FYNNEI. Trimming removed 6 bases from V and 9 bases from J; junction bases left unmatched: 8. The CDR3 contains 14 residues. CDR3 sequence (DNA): TGTGCCAGCAGATCCGGGACAGTAGCTTCACCCCTCCACTTT. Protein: CASRSGTVASPLHF.

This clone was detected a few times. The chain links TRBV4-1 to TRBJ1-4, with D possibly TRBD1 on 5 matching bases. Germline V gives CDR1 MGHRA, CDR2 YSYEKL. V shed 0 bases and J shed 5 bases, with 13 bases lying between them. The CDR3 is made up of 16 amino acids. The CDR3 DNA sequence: TGCGCCAGCAGCCAAGAAGTGGGGACTACAAATGAAAAACTGTTTTTT. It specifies CASSQEVGTTNEKLFF.

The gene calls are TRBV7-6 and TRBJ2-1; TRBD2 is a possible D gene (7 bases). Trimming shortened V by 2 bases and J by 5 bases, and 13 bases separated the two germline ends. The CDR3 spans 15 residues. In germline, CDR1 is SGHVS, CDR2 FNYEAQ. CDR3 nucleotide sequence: TGTGCCAGCAGCTTATATGGGGGGGCCCACAATGAGCAGTTCTTC. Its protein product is CASSLYGGAHNEQFF. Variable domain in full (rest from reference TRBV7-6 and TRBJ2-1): GAGVSQSPRYKVTKRGQDVALRCDPISGHVSLYWYRQALGQGPEFLTYFNYEAQQDKSGLPNDRFSAERPEGSISTLTIQRTEQRDSAMYRCASSLYGGAHNEQFFGPGTRLTVL.

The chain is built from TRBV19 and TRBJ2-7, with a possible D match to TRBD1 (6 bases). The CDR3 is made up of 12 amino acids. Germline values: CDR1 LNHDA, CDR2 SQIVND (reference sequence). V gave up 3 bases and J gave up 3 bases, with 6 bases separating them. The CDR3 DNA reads TGTGCCAGTAGTATGACAGGCTACGAGCAGTACTTC. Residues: CASSMTGYEQYF.

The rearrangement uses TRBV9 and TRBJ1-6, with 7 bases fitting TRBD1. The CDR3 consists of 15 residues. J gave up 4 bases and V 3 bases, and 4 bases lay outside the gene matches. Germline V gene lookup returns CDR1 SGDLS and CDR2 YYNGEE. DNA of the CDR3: TGTGCCAGCAGCGGGAGACAGGGTTATAATTCACCCCTCCACTTT. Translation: CASSGRQGYNSPLHF. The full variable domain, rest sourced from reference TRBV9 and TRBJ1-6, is DSGVTQTPKHLITATGQRVTLRCSPRSGDLSVYWYQQSLDQGLQFLIQYYNGEERAKGNILERFSAQQFPDLHSELNLSSLELGDSALYFCASSGRQGYNSPLHFGNGTRLTVT.

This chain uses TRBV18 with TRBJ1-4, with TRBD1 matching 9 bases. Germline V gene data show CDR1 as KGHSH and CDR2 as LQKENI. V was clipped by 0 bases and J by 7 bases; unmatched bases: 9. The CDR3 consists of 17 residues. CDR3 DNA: TGTGCCAGCTCACCACCTCGTCCGGGACAGGGAAGTGAAAAACTGTTTTTT. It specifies CASSPPRPGQGSEKLFF.

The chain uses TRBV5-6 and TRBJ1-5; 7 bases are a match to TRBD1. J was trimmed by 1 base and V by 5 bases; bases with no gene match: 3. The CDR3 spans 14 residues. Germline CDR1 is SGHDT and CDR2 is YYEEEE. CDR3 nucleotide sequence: TGTGCCAGCAGGGACAGGAGGAGCAATCAGCCCCAGCATTTT. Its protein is CASRDRRSNQPQHF.

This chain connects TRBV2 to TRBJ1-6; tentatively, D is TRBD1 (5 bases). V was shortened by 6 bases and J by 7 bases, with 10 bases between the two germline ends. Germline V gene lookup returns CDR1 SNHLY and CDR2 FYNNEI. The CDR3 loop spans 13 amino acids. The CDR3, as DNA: TGTGCCAGCAGCCCTACAGGAAATTCACCCCTCCACTTT. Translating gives CASSPTGNSPLHF.

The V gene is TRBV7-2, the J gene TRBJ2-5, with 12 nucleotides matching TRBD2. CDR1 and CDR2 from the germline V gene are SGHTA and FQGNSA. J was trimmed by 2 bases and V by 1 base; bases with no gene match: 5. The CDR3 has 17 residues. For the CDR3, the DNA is TGTGCCAGCAGCTTAGGCAGGACTAGCGGGGAACAAGAGACCCAGTACTTC. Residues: CASSLGRTSGEQETQYF.